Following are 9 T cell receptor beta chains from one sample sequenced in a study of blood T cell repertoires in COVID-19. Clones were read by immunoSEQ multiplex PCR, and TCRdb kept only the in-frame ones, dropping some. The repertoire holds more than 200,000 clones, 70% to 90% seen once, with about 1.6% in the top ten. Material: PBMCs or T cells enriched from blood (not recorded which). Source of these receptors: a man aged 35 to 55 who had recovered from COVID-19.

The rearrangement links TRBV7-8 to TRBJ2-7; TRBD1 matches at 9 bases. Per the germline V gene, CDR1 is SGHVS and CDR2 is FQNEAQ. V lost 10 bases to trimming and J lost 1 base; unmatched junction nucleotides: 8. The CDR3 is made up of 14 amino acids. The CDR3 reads CATVPGQGSYEQYF. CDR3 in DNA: TGTGCCACCGTACCGGGACAGGGTTCCTACGAGCAGTACTTC.

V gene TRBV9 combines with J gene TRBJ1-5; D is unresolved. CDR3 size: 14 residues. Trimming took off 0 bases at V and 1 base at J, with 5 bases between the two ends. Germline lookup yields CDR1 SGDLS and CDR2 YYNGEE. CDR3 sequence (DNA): TGTGCCAGCAGCGTAGACGGGAGCAATCAGCCCCAGCATTTT. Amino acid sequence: CASSVDGSNQPQHF.

CDR3 region: CASSLVAGGMTYEQYF. The CDR3 nucleotides are TGTGCCAGCAGCTTGGTAGCGGGGGGGATGACCTACGAGCAGTACTTC. V usage is TRBV5-6 and J usage is TRBJ2-7; 11 bases map to TRBD2. Germline trimming cut 0 bases from V and 2 bases from J; bases unmatched to any gene: 4. The CDR3 contains 16 residues. Germline CDR1 is SGHDT and CDR2 is YYEEEE.

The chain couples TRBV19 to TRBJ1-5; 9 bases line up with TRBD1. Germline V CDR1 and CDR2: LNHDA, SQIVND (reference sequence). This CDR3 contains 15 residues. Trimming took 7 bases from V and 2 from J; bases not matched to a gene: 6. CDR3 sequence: CASIQDRGGNQPQHF. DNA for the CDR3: TGTGCCAGTATCCAGGACAGGGGCGGCAATCAGCCCCAGCATTTT.

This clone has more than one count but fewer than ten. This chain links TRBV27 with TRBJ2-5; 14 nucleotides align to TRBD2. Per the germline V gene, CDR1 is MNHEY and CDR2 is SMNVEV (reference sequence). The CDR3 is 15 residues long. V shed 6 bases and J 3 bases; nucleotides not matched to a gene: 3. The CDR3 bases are TGTGCCAGCAGCGGACTAGCGGGAGGAGAAGAGACCCAGTACTTC. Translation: CASSGLAGGEETQYF.

The CDR3 loop reads CATSREASDPNQPQHF. The CDR3, as DNA: TGTGCCACCAGCAGAGAGGCTTCAGATCCAAATCAGCCCCAGCATTTT. The rearrangement joins TRBV15 to TRBJ1-5; no reliable D call. V lost 0 bases to trimming and J lost 4 bases, with 13 bases between them. Germline assignment: CDR1 LNHNV and CDR2 YYDKDF (reference sequence). This CDR3 spans 16 amino acids.

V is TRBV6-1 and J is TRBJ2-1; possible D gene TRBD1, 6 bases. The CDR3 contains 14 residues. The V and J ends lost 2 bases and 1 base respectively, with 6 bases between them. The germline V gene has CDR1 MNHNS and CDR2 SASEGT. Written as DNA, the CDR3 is TGTGCCAGCAGTGAACAGGGGTCCTACAATGAGCAGTTCTTC. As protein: CASSEQGSYNEQFF.

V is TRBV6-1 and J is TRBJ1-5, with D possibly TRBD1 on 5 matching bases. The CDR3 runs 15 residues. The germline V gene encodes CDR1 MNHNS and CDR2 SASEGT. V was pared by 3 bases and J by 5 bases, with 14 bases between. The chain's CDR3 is CASSEGPGSYQPQHF. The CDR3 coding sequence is TGTGCCAGCAGTGAGGGCCCAGGGTCCTATCAGCCCCAGCATTTT.

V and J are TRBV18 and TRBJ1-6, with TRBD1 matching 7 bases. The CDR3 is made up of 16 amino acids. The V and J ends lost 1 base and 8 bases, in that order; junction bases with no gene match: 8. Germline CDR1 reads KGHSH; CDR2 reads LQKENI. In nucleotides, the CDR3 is TGTGCCAGCTCACCACAGGCAGGGGGATTGGATTCACCCCTCCACTTT. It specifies CASSPQAGGLDSPLHF.